Listed here are 20 T cell receptor beta chains from one sample, sequenced in a study of CD8 T cells in ankylosing spondylitis. TCRdb analysed the 5' RACE reads with MiXCR anew, one entry per CDR3 protein. The profile covers about 35,000 distinct CDR3 sequences, with around a tenth appearing a single time and 15% to 20% taken by the ten largest. The source material was blood, either unsorted or a sorted T cell fraction (not recorded which). These receptors all stem from a male donor with ankylosing spondylitis or in good health (not recorded which).

This clonotype was recorded at least ten times. This rearrangement joins TRBV29-1 to TRBJ2-3; the match to TRBD1 covers 7 bases. The ends lost 4 bases at V and 0 bases at J; junction bases unmatched: 1. The V gene's germline CDR1 is SQVTM and CDR2 ANQGSEA. This CDR3 has 13 residues. CDR3 coding DNA: TGCAGCGTTGGAGGGGGCAGCACAGATACGCAGTATTTT. Its translation is CSVGGGSTDTQYF.

This clonotype was observed at least ten times. The rearrangement joins TRBV9 to TRBJ2-1; D may correspond to TRBD1 or TRBD2 (5 bases each). Trimming removed 2 bases at V and 4 bases at J, with 16 bases between. The CDR3 length is 16 residues. Germline V lookup: CDR1 SGDLS, CDR2 YYNGEE. The CDR3: CASSVQGRSLYNEQFF. The CDR3 bases are TGTGCCAGCAGCGTCCAGGGACGGAGCCTTTACAATGAGCAGTTCTTC.

In its sample, this clonotype was seen many times. DNA for the CDR3: TGTGCCAGCAGTTACCACAGCTCTGGAAACACCATATATTTT. This sequence encodes CASSYHSSGNTIYF. The gene calls are TRBV6-2 or TRBV6-3 and TRBJ1-3; D is ambiguous. This CDR3 has 14 residues. Per the germline V gene, CDR1 is MNHEY and CDR2 is SVGEGT. Deletions cut 2 bases from V and 0 bases from J, with 5 bases between.

The J gene is TRBJ2-1, the V gene TRBV9, with a possible D match to TRBD2 (6 bases). The CDR3 sequence is 19 residues long. The ends were cut back, 1 base at V and 4 bases at J, with 24 bases in the middle. From germline, CDR1 is SGDLS and CDR2 YYNGEE. CDR3 amino acids: CASSVSLRGSGALYNEQFF. The CDR3 DNA reads TGTGCCAGCAGCGTAAGCCTGAGAGGATCGGGAGCCCTGTACAATGAGCAGTTCTTC.

This clonotype showed up many times. The J gene is TRBJ2-3, the V gene TRBV29-1; 9 positions match TRBD2. Germline V CDR1 and CDR2: SQVTM, ANQGSEA. The junction had 5 bases not matched to a gene; V was cut back by 4 bases and J by 6 bases. The CDR3 totals 13 residues. The CDR3 DNA reads as TGCAGCGTTGGTAGCGGGAGTTACGATACGCAGTATTTT. This encodes CSVGSGSYDTQYF.

This clonotype was recorded at least ten times. The chain employs TRBV10-3 and TRBJ2-6; TRBD2 might be the D (5 bases). V was shortened by 6 bases and J by 2 bases, with 14 bases between the two germline ends. This CDR3 comprises 16 residues. Germline CDR1 ENHRY, CDR2 SYGVKD. The CDR3 protein is CAIRNSWETGANVLTF. Here the CDR3 DNA reads TGTGCCATCAGGAACTCGTGGGAGACTGGGGCCAACGTCCTGACTTTC.

This clonotype was found many times. The chain is built from TRBV29-1 and TRBJ2-1, with a possible D match to TRBD2 (6 bases). Germline V gives CDR1 SQVTM, CDR2 ANQGSEA. The CDR3 loop spans 15 amino acids. V was cut by 3 bases and J by 1 base, with 13 bases left in between. The CDR3 sequence: CSVDVAGRSYNEQFF. The CDR3 region has the DNA TGCAGCGTTGACGTGGCAGGGAGGTCCTACAATGAGCAGTTCTTC.

This clonotype was observed at least ten times. The chain combines TRBV29-1 with TRBJ2-2; 9 bases are a match to TRBD2. The J segment lost 0 bases and the V segment lost 7 bases, leaving 3 bases of the junction unmatched. This CDR3 comprises 14 residues. The germline gives CDR1 SQVTM, CDR2 ANQGSEA. CDR3 nucleotides: TGCAGCGCCAGACTAGCGGCGAACACCGGGGAGCTGTTTTTT. The encoded protein is CSARLAANTGELFF.

This clonotype was seen repeatedly, ten times or more. V is TRBV7-2 and J is TRBJ2-7; 9 positions agree with TRBD1. With V trimmed by 4 bases and J by 4 bases, 11 bases remained unmatched. The CDR3 runs 16 residues. Germline CDR1 and CDR2: SGHTA and FQGNSA. The CDR3 sequence is CASSSPPGQGLYEQYF. CDR3 bases: TGTGCCAGCAGCTCCCCACCGGGACAGGGCCTTTACGAGCAGTACTTC.

This clonotype occurred many times. The rearrangement joins TRBV5-1 to TRBJ1-1, with D possibly TRBD1 on 6 matching bases. This CDR3 has 15 amino acids. V lost 4 bases, J lost 1 base, and 14 bases lay in between. Germline-derived CDR1 and CDR2 are SGHRS and YFSETQ. The CDR3 nucleotides are TGCGCCAGCAGCGCTACAGGGTTGGGGAACACTGAAGCTTTCTTT. Translated: CASSATGLGNTEAFF.

At least ten counts were recorded for this clonotype. The chain combines TRBV20-1 with TRBJ1-1, with 8 bases identical to TRBD1. In germline, CDR1 is DFQATT, CDR2 SNEGSKA (reference sequence). V lost 6 bases to trimming and J lost 1 base; unmatched junction nucleotides: 10. The CDR3 consists of 15 residues. CDR3 coding DNA: TGCAGTGCGACTACAGGGGGTGGGGGGAACACTGAAGCTTTCTTT. This encodes CSATTGGGGNTEAFF.

This clonotype was seen ten or more times. The chain uses TRBV20-1 and TRBJ2-3; 8 bases match TRBD1. J lost 2 bases, V lost 3 bases, and 10 bases had no gene match. CDR1 DFQATT and CDR2 SNEGSKA come from the germline V gene (reference sequence). The CDR3 runs to 16 residues. The CDR3 DNA sequence: TGCAGTGCTAGGCTCACCCCGACAGGGGACACAGATACGCAGTATTTT. Translating gives CSARLTPTGDTDTQYF.

The table lists this clonotype with many counts. This rearrangement joins TRBV20-1 to TRBJ1-2; D unresolved. Germline V lookup: CDR1 DFQATT, CDR2 SNEGSKA (reference sequence). Trimming removed 0 bases at V and 0 bases at J, with 11 bases between. The length of the CDR3 is 15 residues. CDR3: CSARDPAVPNYGYTF. The CDR3 DNA reads as TGCAGTGCTAGAGATCCCGCGGTCCCTAACTATGGCTACACCTTC.

This clonotype showed up many times. This chain links TRBV29-1 with TRBJ2-5; 7 bases line up with TRBD2. Germline V gives CDR1 SQVTM, CDR2 ANQGSEA. The trim removed 4 bases at V and 5 bases at J, leaving 10 bases unmatched. The CDR3 is made up of 14 amino acids. CDR3 sequence: CSVVGRLAVETQYF. CDR3 nucleotides: TGCAGCGTTGTTGGCCGGCTAGCGGTTGAGACCCAGTACTTC.

This clonotype has at least ten counts. The chain employs TRBV10-3 and TRBJ1-3; weak D call: TRBD1 (6 bases). V lost 2 bases, J lost 2 bases, and 13 bases lay in between. The CDR3 is 16 amino acids. CDR1 ENHRY and CDR2 SYGVKD come from the germline V gene. The CDR3, as DNA: TGTGCCATCAGTGAGGGGCTAAGGGGGACTGGAAACACCATATATTTT. Amino acids: CAISEGLRGTGNTIYF.

In its sample, this clonotype was seen many times. This chain uses TRBV7-8 with TRBJ2-2, with a tentative D call TRBD1 (5 bases). The CDR3 is 17 amino acids. V gave up 4 bases and J gave up 1 base, with 16 bases separating them. Germline-derived CDR1 and CDR2 are SGHVS and FQNEAQ. The CDR3 loop reads CASSSFLGQGNTGELFF. Written as DNA, the CDR3 is TGTGCCAGCAGCTCCTTTCTGGGGCAGGGGAACACCGGGGAGCTGTTTTTT.

The genes are TRBV18 and TRBJ2-2; 9 bases align to TRBD2. Losses at the gene ends were 5 bases for V and 9 bases for J; bases not matched to a gene: 13. Germline CDR1 and CDR2: KGHSH and LQKENI. The CDR3 is made up of 16 amino acids. The CDR3 sequence is CASSAISSGNKRELFF. The CDR3 DNA follows: TGTGCCAGCTCAGCAATCTCTAGCGGGAATAAAAGGGAGCTGTTTTTT.

This clonotype came up many times. The CDR3 protein is CASSFGVERSYNEQFF. CDR3 coding DNA: TGCGCCAGCAGCTTTGGGGTCGAAAGGTCCTACAATGAGCAGTTCTTC. The chain recombines TRBV5-1 with TRBJ2-1; D is unclear. Germline CDR1 reads SGHRS; CDR2 reads YFSETQ. Trimming took off 2 bases at V and 1 base at J, with 13 bases between the two ends. This CDR3 comprises 16 residues.

This clonotype showed up many times. This chain connects TRBV5-1 to TRBJ2-3; no clear D. This CDR3 contains 14 residues. CDR1 is SGHRS, CDR2 YFSETQ, per germline. V was shortened by 7 bases and J by 4 bases, with 16 bases between the two germline ends. The CDR3, as DNA: TGCGCCAGCGGTAAAGGCCTTCCAGCAGATACGCAGTATTTT. It specifies CASGKGLPADTQYF.

This clonotype was recorded at least ten times. The chain employs TRBV2 and TRBJ2-3; TRBD2 agrees at 12 bases. Germline trimming cut 2 bases from V and 5 bases from J; bases unmatched to any gene: 11. The CDR3 spans 18 residues. CDR1 and CDR2 (germline): SNHLY, FYNNEI. The chain's CDR3 is CASSESARTSGVVDTQYF. The CDR3 bases are TGTGCCAGCAGTGAATCCGCCCGGACTAGCGGGGTGGTAGATACGCAGTATTTT.